This T cell receptor beta chain comes out of a study of blood T cells in healthy people across ages. A second about 6 to 12 cycle PCR used barcoded and J-beta primers. MiXCR, applied by TCRdb to the 5' RACE reads, yields one record per CDR3 protein. The sample lists over a million distinct CDR3 sequences; less than 50% were seen once. Study-wide results and limits: Without sorted subsets, naive and antigen-experienced compartments could not be conclusively compared. Per million T cells, the diversity of TCR beta decreased roughly linearly as age advanced. Diversity was estimated from one million T cells, and these estimates were considered underestimates.

This clonotype has more than one count but fewer than ten. The antigen is undetermined. The V and J ends lost 2 bases and 4 bases respectively, with 14 bases between them. The germline V gene encodes CDR1 MGHRA and CDR2 YSYEKL. The CDR3 has 15 amino acids. The sample consisted of blood. The chain has TRBV4-1 and TRBJ1-2, with D unresolved. This TCR came from an older woman in good health. This CDR3 is CASSQYLEEIYGYTF. The CDR3 DNA sequence: TGCGCCAGCAGCCAATACCTAGAAGAAATCTATGGCTACACCTTC.